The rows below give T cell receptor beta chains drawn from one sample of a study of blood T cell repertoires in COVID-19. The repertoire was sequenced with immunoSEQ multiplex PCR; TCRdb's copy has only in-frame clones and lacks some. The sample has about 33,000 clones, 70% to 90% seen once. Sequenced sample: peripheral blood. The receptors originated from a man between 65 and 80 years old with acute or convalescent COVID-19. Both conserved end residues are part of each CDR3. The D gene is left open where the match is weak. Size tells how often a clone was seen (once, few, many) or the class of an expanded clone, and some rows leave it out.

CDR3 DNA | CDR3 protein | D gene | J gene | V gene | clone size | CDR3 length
TGTGCCTGGAGCGGGGCGGGAGGGCCCCAAGAGACCCAGTACTTC | CAWSGAGGPQETQYF | TRBD2 | TRBJ2-5 | TRBV30 | . | 15
TGTGCCAGTAGTATCCGGCGGAATAGCAATCAGCCCCAGCATTTT | CASSIRRNSNQPQHF | . | TRBJ1-5 | TRBV19 | . | 15
TGTGCCAGCAGCTTAGGGCGGAATACTAATGAAAAACTGTTTTTT | CASSLGRNTNEKLFF | . | TRBJ1-4 | TRBV7-2 | . | 15
TGTGCCAGCAGACGACTAGCGGGGGACGGAGAGCAGTATTTT | CASRRLAGDGEQYF | TRBD2 | TRBJ2-3 | TRBV6-5 | . | 14
TGTGCCAGCAGCCAACTAGCGGGGGCGTTCACAGATACGCAGTATTTT | CASSQLAGAFTDTQYF | TRBD2 | TRBJ2-3 | TRBV7-3 | . | 16
TGTGCCAGCAGCCAAGAATCCCGGGAGCAGTACTTC | CASSQESREQYF | . | TRBJ2-7 | TRBV3-1/TRBV3-2 | many | 12
TGTGCCAGCAGTTACACCGGGACTAGCGGCTACGAGCAGTACTTC | CASSYTGTSGYEQYF | TRBD2 | TRBJ2-7 | TRBV6-2/TRBV6-3 | . | 15
TGTGCCAGCAGCTTGACTAGCGGGGAGTCAGATACGCAGTATTTT | CASSLTSGESDTQYF | TRBD2 | TRBJ2-3 | TRBV5-6 | few | 15
TGTGCCAGCAGCGTCGGGACTAGCGGAGTCCGTACGCAGTATTTT | CASSVGTSGVRTQYF | TRBD2 | TRBJ2-3 | TRBV7-3 | . | 15
TGTGCCAGCTCACCACCCATGGCAGGGGGGAACGGCGGCTACACCTTC | CASSPPMAGGNGGYTF | TRBD1 | TRBJ1-2 | TRBV18 | once | 16
TGCGCCAGCAGCTTGGGGGGACTAGCGGGAGTCTACGAGCAGTACTTC | CASSLGGLAGVYEQYF | TRBD2 | TRBJ2-7 | TRBV5-1 | . | 16
TGTGCCAGCACCAACAGGGATGAGGGCTACACCTTC | CASTNRDEGYTF | . | TRBJ1-2 | TRBV19 | . | 12
TGTGCCAGCTCACCATCCGGGACTAGCGGGAGCTATGAGCAGTTCTTC | CASSPSGTSGSYEQFF | TRBD2 | TRBJ2-1 | TRBV18 | once | 16
TGTGCCAGCAGCTTAGCGTCTAACGGACAGTATGGCTACACCTTC | CASSLASNGQYGYTF | . | TRBJ1-2 | TRBV7-6 | . | 15
TGTGCCAGCAGGAGGGCAGGGGGATACAATGAGCAGTTCTTC | CASRRAGGYNEQFF | TRBD1 | TRBJ2-1 | TRBV2 | . | 14
TGTGCCAGCAGCGCCCCAGGAGGGTCCCAAGAGACCCAGTACTTC | CASSAPGGSQETQYF | . | TRBJ2-5 | TRBV21-1 | . | 15
TGTGCCAGCAGTGACGGGGGGACAAGTGAAAAACTGTTTTTT | CASSDGGTSEKLFF | . | TRBJ1-4 | TRBV2 | . | 14
TGCGCCAGCAGTAGTCACAGGGGTGGCGAGCAGTTCTTC | CASSSHRGGEQFF | TRBD1 | TRBJ2-1 | TRBV10-1 | . | 13
TGTGCCTGGGTAAATTGGCAGGGGTTGGGTAGGGAGACGGACGAGCAGTACTTC | CAWVNWQGLGRETDEQYF | . | TRBJ2-7 | TRBV30 | . | 18
TGTGCCTTCGAAGCGGGACCCCAGAGGGGACTCACTGAAGCTTTCTTT | CAFEAGPQRGLTEAFF | . | TRBJ1-1 | TRBV30 | . | 16